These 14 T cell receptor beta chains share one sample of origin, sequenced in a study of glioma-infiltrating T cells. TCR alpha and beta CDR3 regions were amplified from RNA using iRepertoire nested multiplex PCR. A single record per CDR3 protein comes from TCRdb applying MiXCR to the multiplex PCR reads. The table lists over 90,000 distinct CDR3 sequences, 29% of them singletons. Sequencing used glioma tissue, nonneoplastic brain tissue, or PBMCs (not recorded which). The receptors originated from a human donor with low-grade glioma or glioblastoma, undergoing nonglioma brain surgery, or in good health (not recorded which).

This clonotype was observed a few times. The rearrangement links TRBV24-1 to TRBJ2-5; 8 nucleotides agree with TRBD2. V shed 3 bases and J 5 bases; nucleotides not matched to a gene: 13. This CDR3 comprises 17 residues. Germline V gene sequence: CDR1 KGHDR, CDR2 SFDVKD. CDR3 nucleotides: TGTGCCACCAGTGATCCCCTACCGGGACTAGTTCAGGAGACCCAGTACTTC. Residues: CATSDPLPGLVQETQYF.

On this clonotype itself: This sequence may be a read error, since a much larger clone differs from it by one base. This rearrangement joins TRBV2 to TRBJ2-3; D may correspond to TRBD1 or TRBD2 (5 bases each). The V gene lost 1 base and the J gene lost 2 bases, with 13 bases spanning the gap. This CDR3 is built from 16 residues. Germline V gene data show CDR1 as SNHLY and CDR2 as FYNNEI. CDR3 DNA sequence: TGTGCCAGCAGTGAAGAAGGGACGTTCATCACAGATACGCAGTATTTT. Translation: CASSEEGTFITDTQYF.

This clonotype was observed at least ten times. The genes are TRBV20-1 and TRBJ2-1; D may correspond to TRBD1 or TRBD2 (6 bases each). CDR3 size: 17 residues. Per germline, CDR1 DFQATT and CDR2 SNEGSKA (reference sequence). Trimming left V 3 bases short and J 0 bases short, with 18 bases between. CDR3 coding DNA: TGCAGTGCTAGTGGGGCGGAGGGGGGCAGCTCCTACAATGAGCAGTTCTTC. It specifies CSASGAEGGSSYNEQFF.

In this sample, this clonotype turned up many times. The chain's CDR3 is CASSSAGGKETQYF. In nucleotides, the CDR3 is TGTGCCAGCAGTTCAGCGGGGGGGAAAGAGACCCAGTACTTC. V gene TRBV6-1 combines with J gene TRBJ2-5; 10 bases are a match to TRBD2. The CDR3 covers 14 residues. Per the germline V gene, CDR1 is MNHNS and CDR2 is SASEGT. V trimming: 5 bases; J trimming: 3 bases; junction bases outside the gene matches: 3.

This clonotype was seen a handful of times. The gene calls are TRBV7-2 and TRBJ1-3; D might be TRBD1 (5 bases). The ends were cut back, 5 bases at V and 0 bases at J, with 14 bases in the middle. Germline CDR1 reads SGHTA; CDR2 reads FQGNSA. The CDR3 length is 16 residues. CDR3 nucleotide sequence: TGTGCCAGCAGCCCCTACCGGGGGAGCTCTGGAAACACCATATATTTT. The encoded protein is CASSPYRGSSGNTIYF.

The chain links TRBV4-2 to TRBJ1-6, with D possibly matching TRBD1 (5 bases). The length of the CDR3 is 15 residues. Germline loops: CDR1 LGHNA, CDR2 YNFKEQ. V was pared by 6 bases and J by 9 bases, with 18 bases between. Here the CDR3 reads CASRPDRGEGSPLHF. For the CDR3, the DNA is TGTGCCAGCAGGCCAGACCGGGGGGAGGGTTCACCCCTCCACTTT.

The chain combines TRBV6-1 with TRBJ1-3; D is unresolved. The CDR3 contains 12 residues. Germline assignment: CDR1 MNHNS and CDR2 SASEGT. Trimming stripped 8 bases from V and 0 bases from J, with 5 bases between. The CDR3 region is CASQASGNTIYF. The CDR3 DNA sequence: TGTGCCAGCCAAGCCTCTGGAAACACCATATATTTT.

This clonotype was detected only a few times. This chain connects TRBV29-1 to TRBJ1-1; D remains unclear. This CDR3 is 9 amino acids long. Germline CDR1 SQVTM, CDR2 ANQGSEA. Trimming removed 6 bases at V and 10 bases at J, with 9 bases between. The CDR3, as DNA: TGCAGCGTCGACGAGGGAGCTTTCTTT. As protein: CSVDEGAFF.

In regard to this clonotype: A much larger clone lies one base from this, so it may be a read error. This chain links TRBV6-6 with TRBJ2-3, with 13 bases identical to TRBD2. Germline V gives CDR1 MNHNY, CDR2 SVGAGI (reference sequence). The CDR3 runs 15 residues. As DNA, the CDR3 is TGTGCCAGCAGAACTAGCGGGGGGGCAGGAGATACGGAGTATTTT. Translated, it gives CASRTSGGAGDTEYF.

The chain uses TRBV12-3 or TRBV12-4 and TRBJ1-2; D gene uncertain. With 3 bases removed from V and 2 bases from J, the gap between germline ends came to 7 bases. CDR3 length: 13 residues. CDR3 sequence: CASSFSPNYGYTF. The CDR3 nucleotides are TGTGCCAGCAGTTTCTCGCCGAACTATGGCTACACCTTC.

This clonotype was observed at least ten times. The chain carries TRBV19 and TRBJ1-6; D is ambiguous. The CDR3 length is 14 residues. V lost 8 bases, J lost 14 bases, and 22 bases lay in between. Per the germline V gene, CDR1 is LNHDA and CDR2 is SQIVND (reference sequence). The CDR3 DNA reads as TGTGCCAGTTCCGACGAGGACCGTCCAATCTCCCTCCACTTT. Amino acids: CASSDEDRPISLHF.

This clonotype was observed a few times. CDR3 region: CASRTGASDYGYTF. The CDR3 DNA is TGTGCCAGTAGAACGGGGGCCTCAGACTATGGCTACACCTTC. V usage is TRBV19 and J usage is TRBJ1-2; tentative D call: TRBD1 (6 bases). The V end lost 6 bases, the J end lost 3 bases, and 14 bases lay between the germline ends. The CDR3 is 14 amino acids. Germline-derived CDR1 and CDR2 are LNHDA and SQIVND (reference sequence).

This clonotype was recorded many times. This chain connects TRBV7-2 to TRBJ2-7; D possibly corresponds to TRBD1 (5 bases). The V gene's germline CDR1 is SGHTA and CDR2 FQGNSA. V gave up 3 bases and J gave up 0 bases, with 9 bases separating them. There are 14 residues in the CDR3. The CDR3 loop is CASSFGQGSYEQYF. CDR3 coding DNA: TGTGCCAGCAGCTTTGGCCAGGGCTCCTACGAGCAGTACTTC.

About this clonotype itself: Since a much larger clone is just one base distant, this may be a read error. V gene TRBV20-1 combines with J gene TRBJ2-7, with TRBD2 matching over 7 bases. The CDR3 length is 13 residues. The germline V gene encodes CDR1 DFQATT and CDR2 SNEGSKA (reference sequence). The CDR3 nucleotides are TGCAATGCTAGAGAACTAGCGAGCGTGGAGCAGTACTTC. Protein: CNARELASVEQYF.